This TCR beta chain came from a study of control samples from healthy donors and cancer patients. Germline V gene data show CDR1 as MGHDK and CDR2 as SYGVNS. V lost 2 bases to trimming and J lost 5 bases; unmatched junction nucleotides: 6. This CDR3 contains 15 residues. Worth noting for this clone: Other DNA sequences in this sample translate to the same CDR3.

Libraries were prepared by immunoSEQ multiplex PCR; TCRdb keeps only in-frame clonotypes and omits some of them. The sample consists of some 71,000 clones, around 92% of them appearing once. Sequenced: PBMCs. The rearrangement uses TRBV25-1 and TRBJ2-5; 9 bases match TRBD2. The clonotype originates from a man in his fifties or sixties with lung cancer. The CDR3 region is CASSEGGGVRETQYF. For the CDR3, the DNA is TGTGCCAGCAGTGAAGGCGGGGGGGTCCGGGAGACCCAGTACTTC.